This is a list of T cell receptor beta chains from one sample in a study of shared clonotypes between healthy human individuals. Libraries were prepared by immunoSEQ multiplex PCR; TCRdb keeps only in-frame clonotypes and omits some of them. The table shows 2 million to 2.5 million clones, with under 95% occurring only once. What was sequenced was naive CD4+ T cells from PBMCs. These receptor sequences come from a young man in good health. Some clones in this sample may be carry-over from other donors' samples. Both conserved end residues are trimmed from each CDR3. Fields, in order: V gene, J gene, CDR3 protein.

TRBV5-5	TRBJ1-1	ASSWPGLNTEAF
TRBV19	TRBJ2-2	ASSILLAETGELF
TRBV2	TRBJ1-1	ASSPSGLYTEAF
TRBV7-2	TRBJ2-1	ASSLVSGGYNEQF
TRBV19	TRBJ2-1	ASSGRTSGSYNEQF
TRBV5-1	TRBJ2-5	ASSSGLADIIETQY
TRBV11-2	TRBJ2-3	ASSSPDGRPTSTDTQY
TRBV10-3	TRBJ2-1	AISETDRGGNEQF
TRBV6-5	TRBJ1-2	ASSYGGNGYT
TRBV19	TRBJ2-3	ASSREGSTDTQY
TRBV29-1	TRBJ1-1	SGGRKMNTEAF
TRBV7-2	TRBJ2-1	ASSPGWDNEQF
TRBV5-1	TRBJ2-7	ASSFKGQGYEQY
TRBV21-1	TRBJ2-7	ASSKALEDRGYEQY
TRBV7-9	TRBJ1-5	ASSLGVRTASNQPQH
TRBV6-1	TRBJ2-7	ASSESGIPLYEQY
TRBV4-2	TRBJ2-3	ASSQDFDLLPFTDTQY
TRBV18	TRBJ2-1	ASSRTGQGNNNEQF
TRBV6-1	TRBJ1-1	ASSGDRRTMNTEAF
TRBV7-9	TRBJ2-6	ASSLGGGNRGANVLT
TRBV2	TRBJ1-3	ASSEQGVGNTIY
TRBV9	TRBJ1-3	ASSVGGGRGNTIY
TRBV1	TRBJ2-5	TSSPHALAQEETQY
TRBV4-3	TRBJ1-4	ASSQNTAATNEKLF
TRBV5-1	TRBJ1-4	ASGLDPREKLF
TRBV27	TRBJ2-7	ASSREGEQAKQY
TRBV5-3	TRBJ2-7	ARRARNWRYEQY
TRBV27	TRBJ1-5	ASSSTVNQPQH
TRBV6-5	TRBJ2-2	ASSHDTGELF
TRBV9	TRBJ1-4	ASSEGRGEKLF
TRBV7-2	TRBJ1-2	ASSLGWDSTYGYT
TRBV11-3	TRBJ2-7	ASSSSGTSGRALCEQY
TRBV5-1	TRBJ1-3	ASSLALGNGGNTIY
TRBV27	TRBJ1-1	ASSLGGLNTEAF
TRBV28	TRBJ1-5	ASSSGGGRNQPQH
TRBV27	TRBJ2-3	ASSLPTSVGAHTQY
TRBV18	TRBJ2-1	ASSPSGFSYNEQF
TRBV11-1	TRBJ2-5	ASSLVIKGGAQY
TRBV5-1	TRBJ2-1	ASSVLGTGVGNEQF
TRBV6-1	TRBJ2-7	ASRTYSYEQY
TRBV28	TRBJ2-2	ASSLNYRVETGELF
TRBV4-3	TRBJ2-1	ASSQDLGTSVDNEQF
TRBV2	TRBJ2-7	ASSEQLAGGGEQY
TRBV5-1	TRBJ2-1	ASSLAGALYNEQF
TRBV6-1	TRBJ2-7	ASKVIRTSYEQY
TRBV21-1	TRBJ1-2	ASSLTAWT
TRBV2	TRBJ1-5	ASSAGGRSNQPQH
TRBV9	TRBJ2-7	ASSVDLFLEQY